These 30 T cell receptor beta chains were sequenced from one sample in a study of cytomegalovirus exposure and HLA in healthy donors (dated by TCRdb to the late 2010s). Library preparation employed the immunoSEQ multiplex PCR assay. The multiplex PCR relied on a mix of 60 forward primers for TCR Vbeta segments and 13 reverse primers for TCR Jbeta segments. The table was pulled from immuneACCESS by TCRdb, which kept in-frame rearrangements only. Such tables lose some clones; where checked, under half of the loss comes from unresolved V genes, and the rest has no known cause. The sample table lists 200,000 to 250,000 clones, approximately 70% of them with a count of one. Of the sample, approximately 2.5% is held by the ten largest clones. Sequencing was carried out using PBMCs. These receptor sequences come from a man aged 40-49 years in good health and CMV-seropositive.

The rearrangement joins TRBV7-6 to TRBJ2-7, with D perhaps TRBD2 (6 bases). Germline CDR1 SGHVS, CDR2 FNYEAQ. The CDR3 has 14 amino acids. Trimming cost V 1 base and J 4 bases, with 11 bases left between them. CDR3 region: CASSLGSGTYEQYF. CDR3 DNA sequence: TGTGCCAGCAGCTTAGGTAGCGGAACTTACGAGCAGTACTTC.

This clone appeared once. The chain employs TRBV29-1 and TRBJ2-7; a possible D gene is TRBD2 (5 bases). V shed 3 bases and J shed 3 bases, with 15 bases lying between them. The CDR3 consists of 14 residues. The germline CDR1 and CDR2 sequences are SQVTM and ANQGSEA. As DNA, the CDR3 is TGCAGCGTTGACTCCGGGAACGACGGCTACGAGCAGTACTTC. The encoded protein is CSVDSGNDGYEQYF.

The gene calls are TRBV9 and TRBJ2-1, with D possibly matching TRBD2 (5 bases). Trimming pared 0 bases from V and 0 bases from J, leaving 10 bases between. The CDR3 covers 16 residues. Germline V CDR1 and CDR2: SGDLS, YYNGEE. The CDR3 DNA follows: TGTGCCAGCAGCGTAGCTAGCAGAAGCTCCTACAATGAGCAGTTCTTC. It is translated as CASSVASRSSYNEQFF.

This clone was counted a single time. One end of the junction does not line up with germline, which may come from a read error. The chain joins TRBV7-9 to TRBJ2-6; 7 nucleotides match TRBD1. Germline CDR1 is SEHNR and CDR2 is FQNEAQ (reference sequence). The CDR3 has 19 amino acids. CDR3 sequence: CSSSLSWTGVSSGANVLTF. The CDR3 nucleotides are TGTTCCAGCAGCCTAAGCTGGACAGGAGTGAGCTCTGGGGCCAACGTCCTGACTTTC. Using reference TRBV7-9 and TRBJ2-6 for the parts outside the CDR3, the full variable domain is DTGVSQNPRHKITKRGQNVTFRCDPISEHNRLYWYRQTLGQGPEFLTYFQNEAQLEKSRLLSDRFSAERPKGSFSTLEIQRTEQGDSAMYLCSSSLSWTGVSSGANVLTFGAGSRLTVL.

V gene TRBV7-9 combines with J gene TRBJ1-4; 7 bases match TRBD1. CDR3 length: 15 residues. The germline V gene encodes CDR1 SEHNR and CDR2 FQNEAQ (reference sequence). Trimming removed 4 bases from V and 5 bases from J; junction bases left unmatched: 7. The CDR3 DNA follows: TGTGCCAGCAGCTCGTGGGACAGTCAGAATGAAAAACTGTTTTTT. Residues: CASSSWDSQNEKLFF.

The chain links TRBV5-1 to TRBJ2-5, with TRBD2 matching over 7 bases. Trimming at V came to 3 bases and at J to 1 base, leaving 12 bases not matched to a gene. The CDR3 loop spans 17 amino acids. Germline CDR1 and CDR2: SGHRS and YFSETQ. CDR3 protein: CASSSRGISGTQETQYF. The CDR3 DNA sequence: TGCGCCAGCAGCTCGCGGGGGATTAGCGGCACCCAAGAGACCCAGTACTTC.

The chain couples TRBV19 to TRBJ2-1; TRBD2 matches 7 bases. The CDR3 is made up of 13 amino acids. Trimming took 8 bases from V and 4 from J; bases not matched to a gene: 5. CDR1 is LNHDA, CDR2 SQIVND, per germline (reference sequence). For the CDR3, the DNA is TGTGCCAGTGGGGGGGATCGATACAATGAGCAGTTCTTC. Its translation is CASGGDRYNEQFF.

The CDR3 here is CASKSGQVAGELFF. In DNA, the CDR3 is TGTGCTAGTAAATCGGGACAGGTCGCCGGGGAGCTGTTTTTT. J is TRBJ2-2 and V is TRBV12-5; 8 bases line up with TRBD1. The length of the CDR3 is 14 residues. CDR1 is LGHNT, CDR2 FRNRAP, per germline. Trimming cost V 8 bases and J 6 bases; bases outside gene matches: 8.

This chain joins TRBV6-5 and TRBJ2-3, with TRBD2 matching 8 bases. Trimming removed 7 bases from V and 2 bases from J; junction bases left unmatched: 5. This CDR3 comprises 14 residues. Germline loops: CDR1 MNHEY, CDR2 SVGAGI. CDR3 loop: CASKTGGTTDTQYF. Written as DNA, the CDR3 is TGTGCCAGCAAAACGGGGGGGACCACAGATACGCAGTATTTT.

The CDR3 region is CASSILANTEAFF. The CDR3 region has the DNA TGTGCCAGTAGTATTCTGGCGAACACTGAAGCTTTCTTT. The chain couples TRBV19 to TRBJ1-1; D unresolved. The V and J ends lost 3 bases and 1 base respectively, with 6 bases between them. The CDR3 runs to 13 residues. CDR1 is LNHDA, CDR2 SQIVND, per germline (reference sequence).

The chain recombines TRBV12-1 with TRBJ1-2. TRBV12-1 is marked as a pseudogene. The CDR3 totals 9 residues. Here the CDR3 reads CASSFSYTF. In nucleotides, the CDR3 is TGTGCCAGCAGCTTCTCCTACACCTTC.

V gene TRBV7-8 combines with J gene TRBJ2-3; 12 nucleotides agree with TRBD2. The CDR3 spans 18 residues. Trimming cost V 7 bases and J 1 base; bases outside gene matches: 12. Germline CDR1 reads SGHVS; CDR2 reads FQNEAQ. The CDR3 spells CASTPGLAGRVRTDTQYF. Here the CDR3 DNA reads TGTGCCAGCACCCCAGGACTAGCGGGGAGAGTGCGCACAGATACGCAGTATTTT.

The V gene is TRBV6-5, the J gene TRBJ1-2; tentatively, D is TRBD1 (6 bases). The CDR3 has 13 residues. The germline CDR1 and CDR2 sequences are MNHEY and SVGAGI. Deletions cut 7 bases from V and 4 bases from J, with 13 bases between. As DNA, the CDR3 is TGTGCCAGCACCGCGACAGGACCCTATGGCTACACCTTC. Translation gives CASTATGPYGYTF.

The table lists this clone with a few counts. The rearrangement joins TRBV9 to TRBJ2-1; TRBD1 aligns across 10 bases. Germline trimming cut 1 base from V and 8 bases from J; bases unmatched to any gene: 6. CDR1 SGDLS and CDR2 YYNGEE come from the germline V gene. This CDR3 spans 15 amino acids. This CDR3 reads CASSVWDRGQDEQFF. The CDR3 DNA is TGTGCCAGCAGCGTATGGGACAGGGGTCAGGATGAGCAGTTCTTC.

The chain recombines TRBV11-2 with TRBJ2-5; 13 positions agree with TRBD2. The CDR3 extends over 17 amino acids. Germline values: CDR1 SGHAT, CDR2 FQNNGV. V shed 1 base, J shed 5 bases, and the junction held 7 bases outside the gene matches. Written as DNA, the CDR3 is TGTGCCAGCAGCTTAGTTGGGACTAGCGGGGCTTTGGAGACCCAGTACTTC. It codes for CASSLVGTSGALETQYF.

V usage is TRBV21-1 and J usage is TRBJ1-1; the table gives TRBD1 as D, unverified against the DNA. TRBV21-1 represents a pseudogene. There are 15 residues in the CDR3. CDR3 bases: TGTGCCAGCGCCTCTACGACAGAGGTGAACACTGAAGCTTTCTTT. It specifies CASASTTEVNTEAFF.

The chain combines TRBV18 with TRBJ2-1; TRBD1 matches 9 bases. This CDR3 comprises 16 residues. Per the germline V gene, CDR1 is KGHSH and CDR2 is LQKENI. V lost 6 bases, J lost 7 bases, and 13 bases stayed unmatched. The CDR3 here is CASSRDRARGKNEQFF. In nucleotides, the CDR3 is TGTGCCAGCTCGCGGGACAGGGCCCGGGGTAAGAATGAGCAGTTCTTC.

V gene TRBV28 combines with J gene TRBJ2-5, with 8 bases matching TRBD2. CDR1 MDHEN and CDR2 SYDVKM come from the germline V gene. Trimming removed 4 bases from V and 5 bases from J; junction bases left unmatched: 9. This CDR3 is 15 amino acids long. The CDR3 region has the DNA TGTGCCAGCAGTTCCTCGGGGGGGCCCATCGAGACCCAGTACTTC. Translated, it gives CASSSSGGPIETQYF.

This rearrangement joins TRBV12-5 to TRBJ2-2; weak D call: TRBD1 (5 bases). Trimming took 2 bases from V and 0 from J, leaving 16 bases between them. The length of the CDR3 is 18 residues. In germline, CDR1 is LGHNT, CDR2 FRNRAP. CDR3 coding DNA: TGTGCTAGTGGTTTGCTAATTGACAGACCTTCGAACACCGGGGAGCTGTTTTTT. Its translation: CASGLLIDRPSNTGELFF.

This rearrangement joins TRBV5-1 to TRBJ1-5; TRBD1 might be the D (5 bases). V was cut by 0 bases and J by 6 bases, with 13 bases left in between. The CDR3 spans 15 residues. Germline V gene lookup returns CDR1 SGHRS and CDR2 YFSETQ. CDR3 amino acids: CASSLASGMGQPQHF. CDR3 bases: TGCGCCAGCAGCTTGGCCTCAGGGATGGGTCAGCCCCAGCATTTT.

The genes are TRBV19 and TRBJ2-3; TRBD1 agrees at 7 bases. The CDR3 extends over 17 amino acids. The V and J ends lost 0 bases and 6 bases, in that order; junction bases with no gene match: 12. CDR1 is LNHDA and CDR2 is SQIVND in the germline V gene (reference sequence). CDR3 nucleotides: TGTGCCAGTAGTATAGATCTAGAGACGGGACAGTCGGATACGCAGTATTTT. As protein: CASSIDLETGQSDTQYF.

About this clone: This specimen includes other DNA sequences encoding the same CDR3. The CDR3 nucleotides read TGTGCCAGCAGCTCCTTGAATCAGCCCCAGCATTTT. It yields the protein CASSSLNQPQHF. This sequence joins TRBV7-9 and TRBJ1-5, with no clear D. CDR1 is SEHNR, CDR2 FQNEAQ, per germline (reference sequence). V lost 4 bases and J 4 bases, leaving 5 bases between the germline ends. The CDR3 length is 12 residues.

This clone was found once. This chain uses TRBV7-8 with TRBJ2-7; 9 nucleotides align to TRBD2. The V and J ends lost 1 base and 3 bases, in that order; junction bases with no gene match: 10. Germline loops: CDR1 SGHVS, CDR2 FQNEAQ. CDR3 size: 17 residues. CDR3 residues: CASSLGRASGTNYEQYF. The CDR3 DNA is TGTGCCAGCAGCTTAGGCCGGGCTAGCGGGACCAACTACGAGCAGTACTTC. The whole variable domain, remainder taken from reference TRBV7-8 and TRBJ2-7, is GAGVSQSPRYKVAKRGQDVALRCDPISGHVSLFWYQQALGQGPEFLTYFQNEAQLDKSGLPSDRFFAERPEGSVSTLKIQRTQQEDSAVYLCASSLGRASGTNYEQYFGPGTRLTVT.

For the CDR3, the DNA is TGTGCCAGCAGCTTCGGGGTGCGAAAAACTTACGAGCAGTACTTC. Its translation is CASSFGVRKTYEQYF. This rearrangement joins TRBV7-2 to TRBJ2-7, with D possibly matching TRBD2 (5 bases). CDR1 and CDR2 (germline): SGHTA, FQGNSA. CDR3 size: 15 residues. The V gene lost 3 bases and the J gene lost 4 bases, with 16 bases spanning the gap. Full variable domain (remainder filled in from reference TRBV7-2 and TRBJ2-7): GAGVSQSPSNKVTEKGKDVELRCDPISGHTALYWYRQSLGQGLEFLIYFQGNSAPDKSGLPSDRFSAERTGGSVSTLTIQRTQQEDSAVYLCASSFGVRKTYEQYFGPGTRLTVT.

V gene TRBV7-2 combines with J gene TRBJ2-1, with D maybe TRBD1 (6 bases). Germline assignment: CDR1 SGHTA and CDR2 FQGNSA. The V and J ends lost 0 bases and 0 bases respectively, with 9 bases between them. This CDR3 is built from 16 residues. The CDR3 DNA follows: TGTGCCAGCAGCTTAGCGAGGGGGTACTCCTACAATGAGCAGTTCTTC. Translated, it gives CASSLARGYSYNEQFF. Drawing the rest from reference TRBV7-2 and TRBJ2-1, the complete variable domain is GAGVSQSPSNKVTEKGKDVELRCDPISGHTALYWYRQSLGQGLEFLIYFQGNSAPDKSGLPSDRFSAERTGGSVSTLTIQRTQQEDSAVYLCASSLARGYSYNEQFFGPGTRLTVL.

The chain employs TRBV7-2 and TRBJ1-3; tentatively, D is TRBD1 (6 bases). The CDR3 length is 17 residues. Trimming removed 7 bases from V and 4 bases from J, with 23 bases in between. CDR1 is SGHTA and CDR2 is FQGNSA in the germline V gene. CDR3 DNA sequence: TGTGCCAGCACCACGCGGGTGGACAGCGGTGCGGGAAACACCATATATTTT. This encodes CASTTRVDSGAGNTIYF. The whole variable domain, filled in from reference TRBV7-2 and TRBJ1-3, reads GAGVSQSPSNKVTEKGKDVELRCDPISGHTALYWYRQSLGQGLEFLIYFQGNSAPDKSGLPSDRFSAERTGGSVSTLTIQRTQQEDSAVYLCASTTRVDSGAGNTIYFGEGSWLTVV.

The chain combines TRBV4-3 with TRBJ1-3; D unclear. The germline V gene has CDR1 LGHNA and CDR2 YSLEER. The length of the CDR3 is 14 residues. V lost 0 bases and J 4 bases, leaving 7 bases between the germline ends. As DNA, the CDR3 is TGCGCCAGCAGCCAAGATATTCCGGGAAACACCATATATTTT. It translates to CASSQDIPGNTIYF.

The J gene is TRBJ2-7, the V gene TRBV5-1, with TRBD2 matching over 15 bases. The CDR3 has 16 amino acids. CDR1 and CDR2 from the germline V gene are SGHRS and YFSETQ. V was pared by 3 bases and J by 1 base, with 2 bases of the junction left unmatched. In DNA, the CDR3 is TGCGCCAGCAGCTGGGGGACTAGCGGGGGGTCCTACGAGCAGTACTTC. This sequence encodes CASSWGTSGGSYEQYF. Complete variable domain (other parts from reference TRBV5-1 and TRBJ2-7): KAGVTQTPRYLIKTRGQQVTLSCSPISGHRSVSWYQQTPGQGLQFLFEYFSETQRNKGNFPGRFSGRQFSNSRSEMNVSTLELGDSALYLCASSWGTSGGSYEQYFGPGTRLTVT.

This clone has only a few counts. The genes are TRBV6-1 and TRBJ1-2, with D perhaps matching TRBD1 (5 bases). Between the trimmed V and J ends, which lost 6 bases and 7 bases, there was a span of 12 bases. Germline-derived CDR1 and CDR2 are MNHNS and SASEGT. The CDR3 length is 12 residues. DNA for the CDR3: TGTGCCAGCAGCGACCAAGGGGTTGGCTACACCTTC. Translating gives CASSDQGVGYTF.

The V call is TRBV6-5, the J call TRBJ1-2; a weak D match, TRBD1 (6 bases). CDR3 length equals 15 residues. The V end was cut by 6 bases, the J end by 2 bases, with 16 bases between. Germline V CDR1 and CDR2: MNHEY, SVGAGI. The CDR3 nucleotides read TGTGCCAGCAGCCCCAGGGGCAGGGTAAACTATGGCTACACCTTC. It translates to CASSPRGRVNYGYTF.